This TCR beta chain came from a study of T-cell memory formation after mild COVID-19. MiXCR was run by TCRdb on the 5' RACE reads, yielding one entry per CDR3 protein. The sample holds 350,000 to 500,000 distinct CDR3 sequences; approximately 20% are singletons and the top ten take 7.5% to 9.5%. Comment on this clonotype: The antigen remains unidentified.

This CDR3 has 16 amino acids. V was cut by 0 bases and J by 6 bases, with 15 bases left in between. In germline, CDR1 is MNHNS, CDR2 SASEGT. Findings of the study overall: Contracting CD4+ clones were located mainly in CM and EM, and CD8+ clones in EMRA. Later expanders leaned CD4+, whereas clones that contracted between day 15 and 85 were balanced CD4/CD8.

The sample was PBMCs or a T cell subset sorted from them (not recorded which). The chain employs TRBV6-1 and TRBJ1-5; D not resolved. The sequence derives from an adult woman who had mild COVID-19 (a few samples of this study predate the infection). Cell type and time point are not known. CDR3 loop: CASSEAASPTSQPQHF. In nucleotides, the CDR3 is TGTGCCAGCAGTGAAGCGGCCAGCCCGACAAGTCAGCCCCAGCATTTT.